What follows are 19 T cell receptor beta chains derived from one specimen sequenced in a study of cytomegalovirus exposure and HLA in healthy donors. Vbeta (60) and Jbeta (13) primers were used in the PCR. TCRdb's table, derived via immunoSEQ multiplex PCR, lists solely in-frame clones and lacks some. This table has 150,000 to 200,000 clones, about 59% appearing once. The sample was PBMCs. The receptor set was obtained from a man in his forties in good health and CMV-seronegative.

This clone has only a few counts. The sample has other DNA sequences that encode this CDR3 too. This sequence joins TRBV5-4 and TRBJ1-2; D may be TRBD1 (6 bases). The CDR3 has 13 residues. The germline CDR1 and CDR2 sequences are SGHNT and YYREEE (reference sequence). The V and J ends lost 4 bases and 2 bases respectively, with 9 bases between them. CDR3 sequence (DNA): TGTGCCAGCAGCCCTGACAGGAACTATGGCTACACCTTC. Amino acids: CASSPDRNYGYTF.

This sequence joins TRBV7-2 and TRBJ2-3; possibly TRBD2 for D (6 bases). The CDR3 sequence is 14 residues long. CDR1 and CDR2 from the germline V gene are SGHTA and FQGNSA. Trimming left V 1 base short and J 2 bases short, with 7 bases between. The CDR3 region is CASSLGLDTDTQYF. CDR3 DNA: TGTGCCAGCAGCTTAGGACTAGACACAGATACGCAGTATTTT.

This chain connects TRBV19 to TRBJ1-5; tentative D call: TRBD1 (6 bases). CDR3 length equals 13 residues. V was cut by 7 bases and J by 6 bases, with 13 bases left in between. CDR1 is LNHDA and CDR2 is SQIVND in the germline V gene (reference sequence). CDR3 protein: CASNRALSQPQHF. The DNA of the CDR3 is TGTGCCAGTAACAGGGCATTAAGTCAGCCCCAGCATTTT.

The rearrangement links TRBV19 to TRBJ1-1; tentatively, D is TRBD1 (5 bases). The CDR3 spans 15 residues. Trimming removed 2 bases at V and 4 bases at J, with 14 bases between. The germline gives CDR1 LNHDA, CDR2 SQIVND (reference sequence). CDR3 nucleotides: TGTGCCAGTAGTATATTCGAGGGGAGGACCACTGAAGCTTTCTTT. This codes for CASSIFEGRTTEAFF.

This clone was picked up a small number of times. The chain combines TRBV9 with TRBJ2-2; 11 bases line up with TRBD2. In germline, CDR1 is SGDLS, CDR2 YYNGEE. The CDR3 sequence is 16 residues long. J gave up 4 bases and V 4 bases, and 6 bases lay outside the gene matches. The CDR3 here is CASSLSSGGATGELFF. CDR3 nucleotide sequence: TGTGCCAGCAGCTTAAGTAGCGGGGGGGCCACCGGGGAGCTGTTTTTT. The full variable domain, with the rest looked up from reference TRBV9 and TRBJ2-2, is DSGVTQTPKHLITATGQRVTLRCSPRSGDLSVYWYQQSLDQGLQFLIQYYNGEERAKGNILERFSAQQFPDLHSELNLSSLELGDSALYFCASSLSSGGATGELFFGEGSRLTVL.

The V call is TRBV4-1, the J call TRBJ1-2; D remains unclear. V lost 0 bases to trimming and J lost 8 bases, with 10 bases between them. This CDR3 has 13 residues. The germline gives CDR1 MGHRA, CDR2 YSYEKL. The CDR3 here is CASSQEGWRGYTF. The CDR3 region has the DNA TGCGCCAGCAGCCAAGAGGGATGGAGGGGCTACACCTTC.

In its sample, this clone was seen a few times. This sequence joins TRBV18 and TRBJ1-1; tentative D call: TRBD1 (6 bases). Germline CDR1 and CDR2: KGHSH and LQKENI. The V end lost 2 bases, the J end lost 5 bases, and 12 bases lay between the germline ends. The CDR3 is 14 amino acids. The CDR3 nucleotides are TGTGCCAGCTCACCAAACAGGGAAGCAACTGAAGCTTTCTTT. Translated: CASSPNREATEAFF.

CDR3 in amino acids: CASSQVRQGGAFF. DNA of the CDR3: TGTGCCAGCAGCCAAGTCCGACAGGGTGGCGCTTTCTTT. This chain connects TRBV7-2 to TRBJ1-1; 7 nucleotides agree with TRBD1. CDR3 length equals 13 residues. Germline CDR1 and CDR2: SGHTA and FQGNSA. The junction had 11 bases not matched to a gene; V was cut back by 5 bases and J by 11 bases.

Concerning this clone itself: Relative to the germline gene, one junction end is altered; a read error may explain this. The chain employs TRBV7-9 and TRBJ1-5; tentatively, D is TRBD1 (5 bases). CDR1 is SEHNR and CDR2 is FQNEAQ in the germline V gene (reference sequence). This CDR3 is 12 amino acids long. The CDR3 sequence: CSSSDGGQPQHF. CDR3 DNA sequence: TGTTCCAGCAGCGACGGGGGTCAGCCCCAGCATTTT.

This clone was seen a few times. Its ends do not fully match the called genes, so a read error is possible. The rearrangement uses TRBV7-9 and TRBJ2-1; 7 bases line up with TRBD2. CDR3 length: 15 amino acids. Germline V lookup: CDR1 SEHNR, CDR2 FQNEAQ (reference sequence). CDR3 region: CSSSFTGGRGDEQFF. The CDR3 DNA follows: TGTTCCAGCAGCTTTACTGGCGGGAGAGGCGATGAGCAGTTCTTC. The complete variable domain, with remaining parts taken from reference TRBV7-9 and TRBJ2-1, reads DTGVSQNPRHKITKRGQNVTFRCDPISEHNRLYWYRQTLGQGPEFLTYFQNEAQLEKSRLLSDRFSAERPKGSFSTLEIQRTEQGDSAMYLCSSSFTGGRGDEQFFGPGTRLTVL.

V gene TRBV29-1 combines with J gene TRBJ2-7; 9 bases are a match to TRBD1. Germline V gene sequence: CDR1 SQVTM, CDR2 ANQGSEA. The V segment lost 6 bases and the J segment 2 bases; nucleotides outside the gene matches: 8. There are 14 residues in the CDR3. In DNA, the CDR3 is TGCAGCGTCATCCGACAGGGGGGGACCTACGAGCAGTACTTC. Translated: CSVIRQGGTYEQYF.

V is TRBV5-4 and J is TRBJ1-1, with 9 bases that match TRBD1. The length of the CDR3 is 14 residues. The germline gives CDR1 SGHNT, CDR2 YYREEE (reference sequence). Losses at the gene ends were 3 bases for V and 4 bases for J; bases not matched to a gene: 4. The CDR3 DNA follows: TGTGCCAGCAGCTCCCAGGGACAGGGCACTGAAGCTTTCTTT. This sequence encodes CASSSQGQGTEAFF.

The CDR3 protein is CASSAGTDTQYF. CDR3 in DNA: TGCGCCAGCAGCGCAGGCACAGATACGCAGTATTTT. V is TRBV5-1 and J is TRBJ2-3; D remains unclear. CDR3 size: 12 residues. The V end lost 4 bases, the J end lost 1 base, and 4 bases lay between the germline ends. CDR1 SGHRS and CDR2 YFSETQ come from the germline V gene.

This clone was detected only once. The rearrangement uses TRBV7-9 and TRBJ1-4, with TRBD1 as a possible D gene (6 bases). V lost 1 base and J lost 10, with 7 bases in between. Per germline, CDR1 SEHNR and CDR2 FQNEAQ (reference sequence). CDR3 length equals 12 residues. The CDR3 here is CASSLGGGKLFF. The CDR3 DNA is TGTGCCAGCAGCTTAGGAGGGGGAAAACTGTTTTTT.

In this sample, this clone turned up a few times. This rearrangement joins TRBV6-5 to TRBJ1-5, with a possible D match to TRBD1 (6 bases). Germline CDR1 is MNHEY and CDR2 is SVGAGI. V was shortened by 4 bases and J by 3 bases, with 10 bases between the two germline ends. The CDR3 runs to 14 residues. The CDR3 region is CASSWGPPNQPQHF. In nucleotides, the CDR3 is TGTGCCAGCAGTTGGGGGCCCCCCAATCAGCCCCAGCATTTT.

V gene TRBV11-2 combines with J gene TRBJ2-5; 9 positions agree with TRBD1. Trimming at V came to 0 bases and at J to 2 bases, leaving 10 bases not matched to a gene. Germline assignment: CDR1 SGHAT and CDR2 FQNNGV. This CDR3 region has 18 residues. CDR3: CASSLDLGTGSAQETQYF. DNA for the CDR3: TGTGCCAGCAGCTTAGATCTAGGGACAGGGTCCGCACAAGAGACCCAGTACTTC. The variable domain in full, completed from reference TRBV11-2 and TRBJ2-5, reads EAGVAQSPRYKIIEKRQSVAFWCNPISGHATLYWYQQILGQGPKLLIQFQNNGVVDDSQLPKDRFSAERLKGVDSTLKIQPAKLEDSAVYLCASSLDLGTGSAQETQYFGPGTRLLVL.

The rearrangement links TRBV28 to TRBJ2-6, with TRBD1 identical over 8 bases. Germline lookup yields CDR1 MDHEN and CDR2 SYDVKM. CDR3 size: 17 residues. V gave up 5 bases and J gave up 2 bases; unmatched junction bases: 8. This CDR3 reads CASSTGTGYTGANVLTF. In DNA form, the CDR3 reads TGTGCCAGCAGTACCGGGACAGGTTATACTGGGGCCAACGTCCTGACTTTC.

The J gene is TRBJ2-1, the V gene TRBV6-6, with D tentatively TRBD1 (6 bases). The germline gives CDR1 MNHNY, CDR2 SVGAGI (reference sequence). Trimming cost V 2 bases and J 2 bases, with 10 bases left between them. The CDR3 sequence is 15 residues long. CDR3 protein: CASSYGQGPYNEQFF. CDR3 bases: TGTGCCAGCAGTTACGGGCAGGGGCCCTACAATGAGCAGTTCTTC.

The chain links TRBV6-5 to TRBJ2-4; 8 nucleotides align to TRBD2. Trimming cost V 6 bases and J 4 bases; bases outside gene matches: 8. Per germline, CDR1 MNHEY and CDR2 SVGAGI. The CDR3 totals 15 residues. This chain's CDR3 is CASRESGSGKNIQYF. The CDR3 bases are TGTGCCAGCAGGGAAAGCGGGAGTGGAAAAAACATTCAGTACTTC.